A selection of T cell receptor beta chains follows, all from one sample in a study of graft-versus-host responses after intestinal transplantation. TCRdb's table, derived via immunoSEQ multiplex PCR, lists solely in-frame clones and lacks some. Here the sample spans around 39,000 clones, 85% to 95% being singletons. The sequenced sample was PBMCs, obtained 700 to 850 days after intestinal transplantation. All receptors come from a human patient who received an intestinal transplant, so some T cells may come from the graft donor. Both conserved end residues are part of each CDR3. D genes are given only for firm matches. Clone size, where shown, is once, few, many, or a class for clones that have expanded.

J gene: TRBJ1-2
clone size: -
V gene: TRBV27
D gene: TRBD1
CDR3 DNA: TGTGCCAGCAGTTTCGGACAGGGGTATGGCTACACCTTC
CDR3 protein: CASSFGQGYGYTF

J gene: TRBJ2-3
clone size: -
V gene: TRBV11-3
D gene: TRBD2
CDR3 DNA: TGTGCCAGCAGCTTAACTAGCGGGGGTGCAGATACGCAGTATTTT
CDR3 protein: CASSLTSGGADTQYF

J gene: TRBJ2-1
clone size: -
V gene: TRBV2
D gene: TRBD2
CDR3 DNA: TGTGCCAGCAGGTTAGCGGGAGGGCCCTTGGTCGAGCAGTTCTTC
CDR3 protein: CASRLAGGPLVEQFF

J gene: TRBJ1-1
clone size: -
V gene: TRBV29-1
D gene: TRBD1
CDR3 DNA: TGCAGCGTGGGTATGGGGAGGGGGCGAACTGAAGCTTTCTTT
CDR3 protein: CSVGMGRGRTEAFF

J gene: TRBJ2-7
clone size: -
V gene: TRBV5-1
D gene: -
CDR3 DNA: TGCGCCAGCAGCACGGGGGACAACTACGAGCAGTACTTC
CDR3 protein: CASSTGDNYEQYF

J gene: TRBJ2-7
clone size: -
V gene: TRBV6-4
D gene: -
CDR3 DNA: TGTGCCAGCAGTGACCCGACTCGTTGGGGGCAGTACTTC
CDR3 protein: CASSDPTRWGQYF

J gene: TRBJ1-6
clone size: -
V gene: TRBV6-5
D gene: -
CDR3 DNA: TGTGCCAGCGGGCGGTCCAGGGAAGGCTCACCCCTCCACTTT
CDR3 protein: CASGRSREGSPLHF

J gene: TRBJ2-5
clone size: once
V gene: TRBV14
D gene: -
CDR3 DNA: TGTGCCAGCAGCCCACCGTACCAAGAGACCCAGTACTTC
CDR3 protein: CASSPPYQETQYF

J gene: TRBJ1-2
clone size: -
V gene: TRBV28
D gene: -
CDR3 DNA: TGTGCCAGCAGTTTCCCCGGACAGCCCGAAGAGGATGGCTACACCTTC
CDR3 protein: CASSFPGQPEEDGYTF

J gene: TRBJ2-1
clone size: -
V gene: TRBV7-9
D gene: -
CDR3 DNA: TGTGCCAGCAGCCCCGCGGCTTGGACAGCCTACAATGAGCAGTTCTTC
CDR3 protein: CASSPAAWTAYNEQFF

J gene: TRBJ2-7
clone size: once
V gene: TRBV27
D gene: TRBD1
CDR3 DNA: TGTGCCAGCAGACTTTCCACAGGGGTCGGCTACGAGCAGTACTTC
CDR3 protein: CASRLSTGVGYEQYF

J gene: TRBJ2-7
clone size: -
V gene: TRBV2
D gene: -
CDR3 DNA: TGTGCCAGACGGGTCCGGTCGGACTCCGAGCAGTACTTC
CDR3 protein: CARRVRSDSEQYF

J gene: TRBJ1-6
clone size: -
V gene: TRBV10-3
D gene: -
CDR3 DNA: TGTGCCATCAGTGAGTCGGTGGTTGGGGCCTATAATTCACCCCTCCACTTT
CDR3 protein: CAISESVVGAYNSPLHF

J gene: TRBJ2-5
clone size: -
V gene: TRBV29-1
D gene: -
CDR3 DNA: TGCAGCGCCTTCGGGGCACAAGAGACCCAGTACTTC
CDR3 protein: CSAFGAQETQYF

J gene: TRBJ1-2
clone size: -
V gene: TRBV18
D gene: -
CDR3 DNA: TGTGCCAGCTCACCACGGGGAAGCGATGGCTACACCTTC
CDR3 protein: CASSPRGSDGYTF

J gene: TRBJ2-7
clone size: few
V gene: TRBV2
D gene: TRBD2
CDR3 DNA: TGTGCCACGGGACTAGCGGGGTACGAGCAGTACTTC
CDR3 protein: CATGLAGYEQYF

J gene: TRBJ1-2
clone size: -
V gene: TRBV4-1
D gene: -
CDR3 DNA: TGCGCCAGCAGCCAAGAGACTCACGAGGGAAACTATGGCTACACCTTC
CDR3 protein: CASSQETHEGNYGYTF

J gene: TRBJ1-5
clone size: -
V gene: TRBV27
D gene: TRBD1
CDR3 DNA: TGTGCCCGCTCAGGACAGGGGGGCAATCAGCCCCAGCATTTT
CDR3 protein: CARSGQGGNQPQHF

J gene: TRBJ2-1
clone size: -
V gene: TRBV4-1
D gene: -
CDR3 DNA: TGCGCCAGCAGCCGGACGGGCCCTTCCTACAATGAGCAGTTCTTC
CDR3 protein: CASSRTGPSYNEQFF

J gene: TRBJ2-7
clone size: -
V gene: TRBV28
D gene: -
CDR3 DNA: TGTGCCAGCAGCCTAGACGTACCAGGGGTCGAGCAGTACTTC
CDR3 protein: CASSLDVPGVEQYF

J gene: TRBJ2-7
clone size: -
V gene: TRBV7-6
D gene: -
CDR3 DNA: TGTGCCAGCAGTCAGACGTCAGGGGACGAGCAGTACTTC
CDR3 protein: CASSQTSGDEQYF

J gene: TRBJ2-1
clone size: -
V gene: TRBV7-9
D gene: -
CDR3 DNA: TGTGCCAGCAGCTTAGATGGGGGTGAGCAGTTCTTC
CDR3 protein: CASSLDGGEQFF

J gene: TRBJ2-7
clone size: -
V gene: TRBV7-9
D gene: TRBD1
CDR3 DNA: TGTGCCAGCAGCCGGACGACAGGGAGTGCTTACGAGCAGTACTTC
CDR3 protein: CASSRTTGSAYEQYF

J gene: TRBJ2-1
clone size: -
V gene: TRBV4-1
D gene: -
CDR3 DNA: TGCGCCAGCAGCAGACCAGGGTACCCTTACAATGAGCAGTTCTTC
CDR3 protein: CASSRPGYPYNEQFF

J gene: TRBJ1-2
clone size: -
V gene: TRBV7-9
D gene: -
CDR3 DNA: TGTGCCAGCAGCTTCGGACAGTCCTATGGCTACACCTTC
CDR3 protein: CASSFGQSYGYTF

J gene: TRBJ1-3
clone size: -
V gene: TRBV5-1
D gene: -
CDR3 DNA: TGCGCCAGCAGCTTGGGCCCGGGAAACACCATATATTTT
CDR3 protein: CASSLGPGNTIYF

J gene: TRBJ2-6
clone size: -
V gene: TRBV7-6
D gene: TRBD1
CDR3 DNA: TGTGCCAGCAGCCCGCAGGGGGTAGGATCTGGGGCCAACGTCCTGACTTTC
CDR3 protein: CASSPQGVGSGANVLTF

J gene: TRBJ1-5
clone size: once
V gene: TRBV6-5
D gene: -
CDR3 DNA: TGTGCCAGCAGTTCTACAGGGATCCGTCAGCCCCAGCATTTT
CDR3 protein: CASSSTGIRQPQHF

J gene: TRBJ2-1
clone size: medium-sized
V gene: TRBV28
D gene: -
CDR3 DNA: TGTGCCAGCCGCCCACCAACGGGTTCCTACAATGAGCAGTTCTTC
CDR3 protein: CASRPPTGSYNEQFF

J gene: TRBJ2-7
clone size: -
V gene: TRBV11-2
D gene: TRBD1
CDR3 DNA: TGTGCCAGCAGCTCCTCTGCGACAGGGGACGAGCAGTACTTC
CDR3 protein: CASSSSATGDEQYF

J gene: TRBJ2-6
clone size: once
V gene: TRBV9
D gene: TRBD2
CDR3 DNA: TGTGCCAGCAGCGAAATAGCGGGAACACTCTCTGGGGCCAACGTCCTGACTTTC
CDR3 protein: CASSEIAGTLSGANVLTF

J gene: TRBJ1-5
clone size: -
V gene: TRBV6-5
D gene: TRBD1
CDR3 DNA: TGTGCCAGCAGTGAAGGACAGGGCATTCCCCAGCATTTT
CDR3 protein: CASSEGQGIPQHF

J gene: TRBJ2-7
clone size: -
V gene: TRBV6-5
D gene: TRBD1
CDR3 DNA: TGTGCCAGCAGTTGGACGACAGGGTCCCAAACGTACGAGCAGTACTTC
CDR3 protein: CASSWTTGSQTYEQYF

J gene: TRBJ2-5
clone size: -
V gene: TRBV4-1
D gene: TRBD1
CDR3 DNA: TGCGCCAGCAGCCAAGCAGGGACAGAAGGAGAGACCCAGTACTTC
CDR3 protein: CASSQAGTEGETQYF

J gene: TRBJ2-5
clone size: -
V gene: TRBV11-1
D gene: -
CDR3 DNA: TGTGCCAGCCTGGGGGAGAGCCAAGAGACCCAGTACTTC
CDR3 protein: CASLGESQETQYF

J gene: TRBJ2-7
clone size: -
V gene: TRBV4-2
D gene: TRBD1
CDR3 DNA: TGTGCCAGCAGCCAGTTCTCCGGGACAGGGGCCTACGAGCAGTACTTC
CDR3 protein: CASSQFSGTGAYEQYF

J gene: TRBJ2-7
clone size: -
V gene: TRBV2
D gene: -
CDR3 DNA: TGTGCCACGGACCGGGACGGAAACTACGAGCAGTACTTC
CDR3 protein: CATDRDGNYEQYF

J gene: TRBJ1-4
clone size: few
V gene: TRBV7-9
D gene: -
CDR3 DNA: TGTGCCAGCAGCGGAATAGGGGTAAAACTGTTTTTT
CDR3 protein: CASSGIGVKLFF

J gene: TRBJ2-1
clone size: -
V gene: TRBV30
D gene: -
CDR3 DNA: TGTGCCTGGAGTGTAAAAGCACCGGAGCAGTTCTTC
CDR3 protein: CAWSVKAPEQFF

J gene: TRBJ2-5
clone size: -
V gene: TRBV2
D gene: -
CDR3 DNA: TGTGCCAGCAGTGGGGCAACCCAGTACTTC
CDR3 protein: CASSGATQYF

J gene: TRBJ2-7
clone size: once
V gene: TRBV2
D gene: TRBD2
CDR3 DNA: TGTGCCAGCAAAGAGCCGGGGGGGACCTACGAGCAGTACTTC
CDR3 protein: CASKEPGGTYEQYF

J gene: TRBJ2-2
clone size: -
V gene: TRBV14
D gene: -
CDR3 DNA: TGTGCCAGCAGCCATTATGACGGGGAGCTGTTTTTT
CDR3 protein: CASSHYDGELFF

J gene: TRBJ2-5
clone size: once
V gene: TRBV6-5
D gene: TRBD1
CDR3 DNA: TGTGCCAGCAGTCGGTCAGGGGGCCGAGAGACCCAGTACTTC
CDR3 protein: CASSRSGGRETQYF

J gene: TRBJ1-2
clone size: once
V gene: TRBV11-2
D gene: -
CDR3 DNA: TGTGCCAGCAGCTCTGGACGGTCCTATGGCTACACCTTC
CDR3 protein: CASSSGRSYGYTF

J gene: TRBJ2-7
clone size: -
V gene: TRBV5-6
D gene: -
CDR3 DNA: TGTGCCAGCAGCTTGGGGTACGAGCAGTACTTC
CDR3 protein: CASSLGYEQYF

J gene: TRBJ2-5
clone size: -
V gene: TRBV5-1
D gene: TRBD2
CDR3 DNA: TGCGCCAGCAGCCTCATGACTAGCGGGGGGGATGAGACCCAGTACTTC
CDR3 protein: CASSLMTSGGDETQYF

J gene: TRBJ2-7
clone size: -
V gene: TRBV6-1
D gene: TRBD1
CDR3 DNA: TGTGCCAGCAGCGGGGACAGGGTGACCTACGAGCAGTACTTC
CDR3 protein: CASSGDRVTYEQYF

J gene: TRBJ2-2
clone size: few
V gene: TRBV4-2
D gene: TRBD2
CDR3 DNA: TGTGCCAGCAGCCAAGATCAGGGAGGGGCCGGGGAGCTGTTTTTT
CDR3 protein: CASSQDQGGAGELFF

J gene: TRBJ2-2
clone size: -
V gene: TRBV5-5
D gene: -
CDR3 DNA: TGTGCCAGCAGCCAACAAACCGGGGAGCTGTTTTTT
CDR3 protein: CASSQQTGELFF

J gene: TRBJ2-1
clone size: -
V gene: TRBV11-3
D gene: TRBD2
CDR3 DNA: TGTGCCAGCAGCGCTGGGACTAGCCAGGGCAATGAGCAGTTCTTC
CDR3 protein: CASSAGTSQGNEQFF

J gene: TRBJ1-1
clone size: -
V gene: TRBV11-2
D gene: -
CDR3 DNA: TGTGCCAGCAGCGAATCCCCAGGGTGGACTGAAGCTTTCTTT
CDR3 protein: CASSESPGWTEAFF

J gene: TRBJ2-7
clone size: -
V gene: TRBV11-1
D gene: -
CDR3 DNA: TGTGCCAGCAGCCTTGGCCGGTGGAGCTCCTACGAGCAGTACTTC
CDR3 protein: CASSLGRWSSYEQYF

J gene: TRBJ2-1
clone size: -
V gene: TRBV5-4
D gene: -
CDR3 DNA: TGTGCCAGCAGCTCAAGGGGACGCTCCTACAATGAGCAGTTCTTC
CDR3 protein: CASSSRGRSYNEQFF

J gene: TRBJ2-2
clone size: -
V gene: TRBV9
D gene: -
CDR3 DNA: TGTGCCAGCAGCTTAAGACGGGACGGGGAGCTGTTTTTT
CDR3 protein: CASSLRRDGELFF